This TCR beta chain was found in a study of regulatory T cells in long-lasting Graves disease. Notes on the study in general: Persistent disease showed a preference for TRBV28, TRBJ1-2 and TRBJ2-5.

This sample's time point: newly diagnosed GD, antithyroid drugs for less than 3 months. After RNA was extracted from PBMCs, the TCR library was made from it. Building of the TCR beta libraries involved iRepertoire HTBI primers and Arm-PCR of CDR3 regions. A single record per CDR3 protein comes from TCRdb applying MiXCR to the multiplex PCR reads. This table has 250,000 to 400,000 distinct CDR3 sequences, under 20% appearing once. Concerning this clonotype: The antigen is undetermined. This may be a read error: a much more frequent sequence differs by one nucleotide.

The CDR3 extends over 15 amino acids. Germline-derived CDR1 and CDR2 are MNHEY and SVGAGI. The trim removed 4 bases at V and 6 bases at J, leaving 9 bases unmatched. The specimen was peripheral blood mononuclear cells (PBMCs), collected at new diagnosis, from a patient treated with antithyroid drugs. V gene TRBV6-5 combines with J gene TRBJ1-2; 9 bases map to TRBD1. The sequence was obtained from a female donor with Graves disease. CDR3 nucleotides: TGTGCCAGCAGTTCCTCCCGGACAGGGGATGATGGCTACACCTTC. Translated, it gives CASSSSRTGDDGYTF.